This T cell receptor (beta chain) was profiled in a study of blood T cell repertoires in COVID-19. Whole-study context: The samples span acute and convalescent COVID-19 from the United States, Italy and Spain.

Original methodology: Counts of nucleated cells, estimated from reference gene primer amplification, were obtained. Sequencing was performed with immunoSEQ multiplex PCR; in TCRdb, only in-frame clones are kept and a portion is missing. The D gene and trimming were derived from the DNA, and the V and J assignments and clone size from that table. The profile shows about 68,000 clones, 80% to 90% of them singletons. V trimming: 1 base; J trimming: 1 base; junction bases outside the gene matches: 6. The CDR3 totals 16 residues. Germline values: CDR1 LGHNA, CDR2 YNFKEQ. The chain couples TRBV4-2 to TRBJ2-7; 8 positions match TRBD2. The receptor was derived from a man aged 25-45 years with acute or convalescent COVID-19. Source material: peripheral blood. The CDR3 DNA reads as TGTGCCAGCAGCCAAGCGTCACGGGGGGGTTCCTACGAGCAGTACTTC. It translates to CASSQASRGGSYEQYF.